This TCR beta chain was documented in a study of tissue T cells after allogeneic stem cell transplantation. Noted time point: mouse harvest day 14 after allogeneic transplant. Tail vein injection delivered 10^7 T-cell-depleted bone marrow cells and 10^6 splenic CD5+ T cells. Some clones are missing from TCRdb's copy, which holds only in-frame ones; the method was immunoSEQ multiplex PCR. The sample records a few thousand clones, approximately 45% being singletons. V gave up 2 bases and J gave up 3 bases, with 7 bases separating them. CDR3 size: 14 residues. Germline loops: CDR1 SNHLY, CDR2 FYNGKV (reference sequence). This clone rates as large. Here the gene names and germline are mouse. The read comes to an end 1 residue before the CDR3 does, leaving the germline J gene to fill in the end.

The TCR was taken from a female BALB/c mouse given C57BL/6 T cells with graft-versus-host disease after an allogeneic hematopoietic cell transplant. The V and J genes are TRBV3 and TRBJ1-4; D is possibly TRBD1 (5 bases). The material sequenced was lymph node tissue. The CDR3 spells CASSLWTPNERLFF. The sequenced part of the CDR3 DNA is TGTGCCAGCAGCTTATGGACACCCAACGAAAGATTATTT.